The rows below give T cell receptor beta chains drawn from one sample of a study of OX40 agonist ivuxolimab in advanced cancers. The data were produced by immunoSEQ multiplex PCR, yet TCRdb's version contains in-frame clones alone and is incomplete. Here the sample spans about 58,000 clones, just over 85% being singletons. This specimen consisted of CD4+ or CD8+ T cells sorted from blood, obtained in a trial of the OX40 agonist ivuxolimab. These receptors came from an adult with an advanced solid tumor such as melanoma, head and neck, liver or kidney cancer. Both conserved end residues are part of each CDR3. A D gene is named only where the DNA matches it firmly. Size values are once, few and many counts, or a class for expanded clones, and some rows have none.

CASSDLGEGEQYF	TGTGCCAGCAGTGACCTGGGGGAGGGGGAGCAGTACTTC	TRBD2	TRBV6-1	TRBJ2-7	-
CASSPVQGQHEQYF	TGTGCCAGCTCACCGGTACAGGGGCAGCACGAGCAGTACTTC	TRBD1	TRBV18	TRBJ2-7	-
CASSPQGQGGGYTF	TGTGCCAGCAGCCCACAAGGACAGGGAGGAGGCTACACCTTC	TRBD1	TRBV28	TRBJ1-2	-
CASSSPGLRTDTQYF	TGTGCCAGCAGCTCTCCGGGACTTCGCACAGATACGCAGTATTTT	-	TRBV5-6	TRBJ2-3	-
CASSLASAGSDTQYF	TGTGCCAGCAGCTTAGCCAGCGCTGGCTCAGATACGCAGTATTTT	-	TRBV7-9	TRBJ2-3	-
CASSPGGSGGARDTQYF	TGTGCCAGCAGCCCTGGTGGAAGCGGGGGGGCCAGAGATACGCAGTATTTT	TRBD2	TRBV7-2	TRBJ2-3	-
CASSRNGNNYGYTF	TGTGCCAGCAGCCGGAATGGAAACAACTATGGCTACACCTTC	-	TRBV11-2	TRBJ1-2	-
CASRLGFLGGNLQETQYF	TGTGCCAGCAGGCTGGGGTTCCTTGGGGGGAACCTCCAAGAGACCCAGTACTTC	-	TRBV7-9	TRBJ2-5	-
CASSFSLRTNEKLFF	TGTGCCAGCAGCTTTTCACTGCGAACTAATGAAAAACTGTTTTTT	-	TRBV11-2	TRBJ1-4	once
CASSLQGTSNTGELFF	TGTGCCAGCAGCTTACAAGGGACCTCGAACACCGGGGAGCTGTTTTTT	-	TRBV7-9	TRBJ2-2	few
CASSGEGRGAYEQYF	TGTGCCAGCAGCGGGGAGGGCAGGGGGGCCTACGAGCAGTACTTC	-	TRBV6-6	TRBJ2-7	-
CASRRDFTDTQYF	TGTGCCAGCAGACGGGACTTCACAGATACGCAGTATTTT	-	TRBV6-5	TRBJ2-3	once
CASRGGPSNAEKLFF	TGTGCCAGCAGGGGGGGACCAAGTAACGCGGAAAAACTGTTTTTT	-	TRBV6-5	TRBJ1-4	-
CAISFGTTSYEQYF	TGTGCCATCAGTTTCGGGACAACCTCCTACGAGCAGTACTTC	-	TRBV10-3	TRBJ2-7	-
CASSQAPGGPYEQYF	TGTGCCAGCAGCCAGGCCCCCGGGGGGCCTTACGAGCAGTACTTC	-	TRBV4-2	TRBJ2-7	-
CASSLAGGVPGPQHF	TGTGCCAGCAGCTTAGCAGGGGGTGTCCCAGGGCCCCAGCATTTT	-	TRBV7-9	TRBJ1-5	-
CASSLYRNTEAFF	TGTGCCAGCAGCTTATATCGGAACACTGAAGCTTTCTTT	-	TRBV11-3	TRBJ1-1	-
CASSPLGTSSSGNTIYF	TGCGCCAGCAGCCCCTTGGGGACATCGAGCTCTGGAAACACCATATATTTT	-	TRBV5-1	TRBJ1-3	-
CASSSGQAYSGANVLTF	TGCGCCAGCAGCTCGGGACAGGCATACTCTGGGGCCAACGTCCTGACTTTC	TRBD1	TRBV5-1	TRBJ2-6	-
CASSEAPTASHYGYTF	TGCGCCAGCAGCGAAGCCCCGACAGCCTCACACTATGGCTACACCTTC	-	TRBV4-1	TRBJ1-2	-
CASSFRLTASPNYGYTF	TGTGCCAGCAGCTTCAGATTGACAGCCTCCCCGAACTATGGCTACACCTTC	-	TRBV7-9	TRBJ1-2	few
CASSNQGGARGGYTF	TGTGCCAGCAGCAACCAGGGGGGGGCGCGCGGTGGCTACACCTTC	TRBD1	TRBV5-4	TRBJ1-2	-
CASSLEAGGRRPYNEQFF	TGTGCCAGCAGCTTAGAAGCGGGGGGGCGGCGTCCCTACAATGAGCAGTTCTTC	TRBD2	TRBV7-2	TRBJ2-1	-
CASSPHGQTSTNEKLFF	TGCGCCAGCAGCCCCCACGGACAGACCTCAACTAATGAAAAACTGTTTTTT	-	TRBV4-1	TRBJ1-4	-
CASSERAGLYGYTF	TGTGCCAGCAGTGAACGGGCAGGCCTTTATGGCTACACCTTC	-	TRBV2	TRBJ1-2	-
CASSSQGYTEAFF	TGTGCCAGCAGTTCCCAGGGGTACACTGAAGCTTTCTTT	-	TRBV6-1	TRBJ1-1	-
CASSPRTGVNYGYTF	TGCGCCAGCAGCCCCCGAACAGGGGTGAACTATGGCTACACCTTC	TRBD1	TRBV5-1	TRBJ1-2	-
CASSLARGANYGYTF	TGCGCCAGCAGCTTGGCCCGCGGTGCTAACTATGGCTACACCTTC	-	TRBV5-1	TRBJ1-2	-